The 7 T cell receptor beta chains in this list originate from one sample, sequenced in a study of cytomegalovirus exposure and HLA in healthy donors. Amplification used 60 Vbeta primers and 13 Jbeta primers. The assay was immunoSEQ multiplex PCR, and TCRdb's table has in-frame clones only and misses some. The table lists around 170,000 clones, 84% of them singletons. Input material: PBMCs. Receptors were obtained from a boy aged 2 to 9 in good health and CMV-seronegative.

This clone was observed a single time. The chain combines TRBV6-1 with TRBJ1-5; the D gene is possibly TRBD1 (5 bases). The CDR3 spans 13 residues. With 2 bases removed from V and 4 bases from J, the gap between germline ends came to 6 bases. Germline CDR1 MNHNS, CDR2 SASEGT. DNA for the CDR3: TGTGCCAGCAGTGAACACAGGAATCAGCCCCAGCATTTT. It yields the protein CASSEHRNQPQHF.

J is TRBJ1-2 and V is TRBV25-1, with a tentative D call TRBD1 (5 bases). Germline-derived CDR1 and CDR2 are MGHDK and SYGVNS. The V end was cut by 5 bases, the J end by 2 bases, with 18 bases between. The length of the CDR3 is 16 residues. The CDR3 is CASSNRVGRGNYGYTF. The CDR3, as DNA: TGTGCCAGCAGTAATAGGGTTGGACGGGGGAACTATGGCTACACCTTC.

This rearrangement joins TRBV19 to TRBJ1-1; a weak D match, TRBD1 (6 bases). V was clipped by 3 bases and J by 3 bases, with 17 bases between them. The CDR3 sequence is 16 residues long. Germline-derived CDR1 and CDR2 are LNHDA and SQIVND (reference sequence). CDR3 loop: CASSIGGGRGDTEAFF. The CDR3 coding sequence is TGTGCCAGTAGTATTGGGGGGGGCAGGGGTGACACTGAAGCTTTCTTT.

The rearrangement uses TRBV27 and TRBJ2-2; tentatively, D is TRBD1 (5 bases). Germline assignment: CDR1 MNHEY and CDR2 SMNVEV (reference sequence). The CDR3 extends over 15 amino acids. Trimming shortened V by 1 base and J by 7 bases, and 13 bases separated the two germline ends. The CDR3 loop reads CASSLLGPLVGELFF. In DNA form, the CDR3 reads TGTGCCAGCAGTTTATTGGGGCCTTTAGTCGGGGAGCTGTTTTTT.

The V gene is TRBV5-4, the J gene TRBJ2-3; 9 positions agree with TRBD1. This CDR3 has 15 residues. Germline CDR1 SGHNT, CDR2 YYREEE (reference sequence). With V trimmed by 4 bases and J by 0 bases, 3 bases remained unmatched. CDR3 in amino acids: CASSRGQGSTDTQYF. CDR3 coding DNA: TGTGCCAGCAGCCGGGGACAGGGTAGCACAGATACGCAGTATTTT.

The chain employs TRBV6-5 and TRBJ2-7; D perhaps matches TRBD1 (6 bases). Germline V gene lookup returns CDR1 MNHEY and CDR2 SVGAGI. Trimming cost V 8 bases and J 7 bases, with 15 bases left between them. The CDR3 contains 12 residues. DNA of the CDR3: TGTGCCAGCGGATACAGGGACGGGGAGCAGTACTTC. Its translation: CASGYRDGEQYF.

The chain uses TRBV2 and TRBJ1-5, with TRBD1 matching 8 bases. This CDR3 is built from 14 residues. Losses at the gene ends were 4 bases for V and 5 bases for J; bases not matched to a gene: 4. The germline gives CDR1 SNHLY, CDR2 FYNNEI. This chain's CDR3 is CASSVGQEYQPQHF. In DNA, the CDR3 is TGTGCCAGCAGTGTGGGACAGGAGTATCAGCCCCAGCATTTT.